This TCR beta chain was sequenced for a study of blood T cell repertoires in COVID-19. Study as a whole: The study drew acute and convalescent COVID-19 samples from the United States, Italy and Spain. PBMCs, B-cell-depleted T cells, or T cells were the source of the cDNA or gDNA that made up the material.

Original data processing: Estimates of nucleated cell counts were drawn from the amplification of reference gene primers. Only in-frame clones appear in the TCRdb table, and some are missing; sequencing was by immunoSEQ multiplex PCR. The D gene and trimming were derived from the DNA, and the V and J assignments and clone size from that table. The data show hundreds of thousands of clones, about 85% seen once. V lost 4 bases and J lost 3, with 17 bases in between. CDR3 length: 16 amino acids. From germline, CDR1 is SGHVS and CDR2 FNYEAQ. The specimen was peripheral blood. The V call is TRBV7-6, the J call TRBJ2-3; D may be TRBD2 (7 bases). The receptor was derived from a man aged 40-49 years with acute or convalescent COVID-19. The CDR3 nucleotides are TGTGCCAGCAGCTCACACGGGGGGAGGGGGACAGATACGCAGTATTTT. This codes for CASSSHGGRGTDTQYF.